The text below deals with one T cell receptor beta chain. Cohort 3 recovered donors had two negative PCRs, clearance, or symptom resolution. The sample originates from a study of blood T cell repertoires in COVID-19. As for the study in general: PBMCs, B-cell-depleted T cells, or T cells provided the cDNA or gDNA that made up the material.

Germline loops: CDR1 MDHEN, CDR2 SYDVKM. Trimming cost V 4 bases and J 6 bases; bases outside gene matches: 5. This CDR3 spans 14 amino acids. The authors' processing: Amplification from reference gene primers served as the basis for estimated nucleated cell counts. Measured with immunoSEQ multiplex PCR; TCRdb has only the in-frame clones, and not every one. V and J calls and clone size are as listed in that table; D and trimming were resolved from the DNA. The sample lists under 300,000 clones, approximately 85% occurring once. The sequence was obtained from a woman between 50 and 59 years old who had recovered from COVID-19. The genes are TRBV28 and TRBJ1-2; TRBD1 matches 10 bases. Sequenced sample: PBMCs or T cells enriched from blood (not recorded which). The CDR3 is CASSSSGTGDGYTF. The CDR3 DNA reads TGTGCCAGCAGTTCCTCCGGGACAGGGGATGGCTACACCTTC.